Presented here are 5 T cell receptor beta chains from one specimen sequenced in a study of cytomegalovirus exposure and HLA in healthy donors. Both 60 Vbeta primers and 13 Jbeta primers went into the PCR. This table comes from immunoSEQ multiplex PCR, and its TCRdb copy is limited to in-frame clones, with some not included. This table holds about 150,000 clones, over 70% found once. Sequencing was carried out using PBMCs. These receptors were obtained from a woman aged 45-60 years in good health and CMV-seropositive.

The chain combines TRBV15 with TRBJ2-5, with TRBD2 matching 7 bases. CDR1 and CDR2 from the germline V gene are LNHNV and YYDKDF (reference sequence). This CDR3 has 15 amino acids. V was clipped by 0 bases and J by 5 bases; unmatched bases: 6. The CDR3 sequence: CATSRDGGEGETQYF. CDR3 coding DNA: TGTGCCACCAGCAGAGATGGGGGGGAGGGGGAGACCCAGTACTTC.

CDR3 sequence reads: CASSTDWGTDTQYF. The CDR3 bases are TGTGCCAGCAGCACGGACTGGGGCACAGATACGCAGTATTTT. The genes are TRBV7-2 and TRBJ2-3, with D tentatively TRBD2 (5 bases). CDR1 is SGHTA and CDR2 is FQGNSA in the germline V gene. CDR3 length equals 14 residues. V was clipped by 5 bases and J by 1 base, with 10 bases between them.

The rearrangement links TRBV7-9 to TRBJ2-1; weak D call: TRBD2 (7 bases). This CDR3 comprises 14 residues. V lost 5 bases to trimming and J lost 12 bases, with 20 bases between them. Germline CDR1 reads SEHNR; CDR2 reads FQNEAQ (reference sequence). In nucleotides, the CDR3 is TGTGCCAGCAGCGCTCTGGGGGGCGGGAGACTGCAGTTCTTC. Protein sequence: CASSALGGGRLQFF. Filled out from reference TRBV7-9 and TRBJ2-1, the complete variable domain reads DTGVSQNPRHKITKRGQNVTFRCDPISEHNRLYWYRQTLGQGPEFLTYFQNEAQLEKSRLLSDRFSAERPKGSFSTLEIQRTEQGDSAMYLCASSALGGGRLQFFGPGTRLTVL.

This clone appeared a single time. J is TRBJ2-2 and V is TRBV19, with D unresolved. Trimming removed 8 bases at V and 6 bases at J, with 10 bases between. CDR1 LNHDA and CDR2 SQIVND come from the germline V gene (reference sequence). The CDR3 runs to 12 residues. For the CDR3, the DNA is TGTGCCAGTGGGCCCGGCCCCGGGGAGCTGTTTTTT. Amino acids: CASGPGPGELFF.

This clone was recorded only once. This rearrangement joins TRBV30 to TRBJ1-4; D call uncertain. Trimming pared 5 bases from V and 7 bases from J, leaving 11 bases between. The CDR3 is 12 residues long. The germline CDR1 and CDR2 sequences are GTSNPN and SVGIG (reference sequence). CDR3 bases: TGTGCCTGGGATACCCCCGGTGAAAAACTGTTTTTT. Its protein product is CAWDTPGEKLFF.